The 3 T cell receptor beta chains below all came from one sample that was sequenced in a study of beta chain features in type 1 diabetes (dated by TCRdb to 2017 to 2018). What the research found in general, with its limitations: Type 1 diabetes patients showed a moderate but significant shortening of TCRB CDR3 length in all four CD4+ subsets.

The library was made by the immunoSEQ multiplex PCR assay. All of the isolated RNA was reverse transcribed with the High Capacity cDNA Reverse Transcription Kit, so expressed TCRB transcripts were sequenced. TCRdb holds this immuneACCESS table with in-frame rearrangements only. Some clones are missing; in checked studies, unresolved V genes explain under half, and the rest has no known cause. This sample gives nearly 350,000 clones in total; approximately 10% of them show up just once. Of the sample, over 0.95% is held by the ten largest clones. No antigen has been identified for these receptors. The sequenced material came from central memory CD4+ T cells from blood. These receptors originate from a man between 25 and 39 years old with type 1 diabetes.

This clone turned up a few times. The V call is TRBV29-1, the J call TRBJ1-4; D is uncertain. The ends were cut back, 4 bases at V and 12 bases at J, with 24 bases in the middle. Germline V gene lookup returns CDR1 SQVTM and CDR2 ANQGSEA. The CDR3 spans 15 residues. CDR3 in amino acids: CSVGTGVDEVWELFF. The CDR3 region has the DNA TGCAGCGTTGGGACTGGGGTGGATGAAGTTTGGGAACTGTTTTTT.

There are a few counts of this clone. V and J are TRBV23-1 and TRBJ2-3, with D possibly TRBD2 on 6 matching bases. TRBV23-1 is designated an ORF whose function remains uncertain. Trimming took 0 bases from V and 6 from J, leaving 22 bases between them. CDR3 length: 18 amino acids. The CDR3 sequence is CASSQSSSGPPVEDTQYF. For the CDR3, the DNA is TGCGCCAGCAGTCAATCATCCAGCGGGCCCCCGGTTGAGGATACGCAGTATTTT.

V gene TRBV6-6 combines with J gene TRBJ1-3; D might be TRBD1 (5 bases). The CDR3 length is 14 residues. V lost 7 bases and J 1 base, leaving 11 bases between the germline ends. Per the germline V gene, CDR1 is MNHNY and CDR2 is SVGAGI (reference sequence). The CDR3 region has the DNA TGTGCCAGCAAGCCGGGGGGATCTGGAAACACCATATATTTT. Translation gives CASKPGGSGNTIYF.